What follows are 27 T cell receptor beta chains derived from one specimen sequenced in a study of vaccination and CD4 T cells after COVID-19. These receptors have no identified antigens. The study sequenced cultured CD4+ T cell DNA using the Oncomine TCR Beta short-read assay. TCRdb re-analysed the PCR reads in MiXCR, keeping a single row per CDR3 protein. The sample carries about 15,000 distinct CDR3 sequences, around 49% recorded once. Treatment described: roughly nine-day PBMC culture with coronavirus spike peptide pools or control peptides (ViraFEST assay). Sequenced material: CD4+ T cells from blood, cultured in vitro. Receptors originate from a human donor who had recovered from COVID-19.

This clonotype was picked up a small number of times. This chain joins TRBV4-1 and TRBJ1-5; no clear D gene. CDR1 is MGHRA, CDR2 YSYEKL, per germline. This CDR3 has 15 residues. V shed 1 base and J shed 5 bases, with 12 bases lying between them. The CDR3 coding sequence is TGCGCCAGCAGCCAAGGTCGCAGGAGCGATCAGCCCCAGCATTTT. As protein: CASSQGRRSDQPQHF.

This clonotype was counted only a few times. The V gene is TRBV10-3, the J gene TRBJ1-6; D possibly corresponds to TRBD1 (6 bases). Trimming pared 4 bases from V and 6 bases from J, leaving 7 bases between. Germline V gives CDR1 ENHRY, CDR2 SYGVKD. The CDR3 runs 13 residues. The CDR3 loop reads CAISGQVNSPLHF. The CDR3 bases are TGTGCCATCAGTGGACAGGTTAATTCACCCCTCCACTTT.

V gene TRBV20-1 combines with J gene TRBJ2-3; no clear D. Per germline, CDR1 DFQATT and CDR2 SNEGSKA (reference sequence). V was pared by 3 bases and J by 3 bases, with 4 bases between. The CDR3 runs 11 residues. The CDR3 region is CSARTTDTQYF. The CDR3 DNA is TGCAGTGCTAGGACAACAGATACGCAGTATTTT.

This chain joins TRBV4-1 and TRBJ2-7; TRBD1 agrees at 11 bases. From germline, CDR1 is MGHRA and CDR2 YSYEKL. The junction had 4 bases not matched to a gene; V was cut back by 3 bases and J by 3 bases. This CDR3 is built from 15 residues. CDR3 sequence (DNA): TGCGCCAGCAGCCAGGGACAGGGGGAAGGCTACGAGCAGTACTTC. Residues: CASSQGQGEGYEQYF.

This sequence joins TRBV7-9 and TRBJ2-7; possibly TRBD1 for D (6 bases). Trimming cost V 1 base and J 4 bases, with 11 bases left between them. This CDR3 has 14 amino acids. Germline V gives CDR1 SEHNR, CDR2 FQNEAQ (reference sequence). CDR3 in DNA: TGTGCCAGCAGCTTAGGGACAGCAACTTACGAGCAGTACTTC. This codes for CASSLGTATYEQYF.

CDR3 residues: CSARVIGAGLNYGYTF. CDR3 DNA sequence: TGCAGTGCGAGGGTAATTGGGGCCGGGCTAAACTATGGCTACACCTTC. V is TRBV20-1 and J is TRBJ1-2; a possible D gene is TRBD1 (5 bases). The germline CDR1 and CDR2 sequences are DFQATT and SNEGSKA (reference sequence). Trimming stripped 6 bases from V and 2 bases from J, with 22 bases between. The CDR3 extends over 16 amino acids.

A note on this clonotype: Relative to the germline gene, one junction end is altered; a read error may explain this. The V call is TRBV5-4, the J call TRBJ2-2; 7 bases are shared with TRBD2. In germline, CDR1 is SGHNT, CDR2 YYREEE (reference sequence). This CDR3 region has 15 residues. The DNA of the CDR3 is TGTGCCAGCAGCTTGGTACGGGGGGTCACCGGGGAGTTGTTTTTT. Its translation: CASSLVRGVTGELFF.

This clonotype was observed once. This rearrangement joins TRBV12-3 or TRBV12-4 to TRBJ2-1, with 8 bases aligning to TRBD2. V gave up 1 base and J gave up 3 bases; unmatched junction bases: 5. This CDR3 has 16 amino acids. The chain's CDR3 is CASSLGSGSGYNEQFF. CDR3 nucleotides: TGTGCCAGCAGTTTAGGGAGCGGGAGTGGCTACAATGAGCAGTTCTTC.

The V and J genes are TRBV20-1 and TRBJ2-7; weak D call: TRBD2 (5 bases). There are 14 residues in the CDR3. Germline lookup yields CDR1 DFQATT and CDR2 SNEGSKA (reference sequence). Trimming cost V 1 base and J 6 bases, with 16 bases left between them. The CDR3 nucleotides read TGCAGTGCTAGAGTGGCTAGCTGGACGGGCGAGCAGTACTTC. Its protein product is CSARVASWTGEQYF.

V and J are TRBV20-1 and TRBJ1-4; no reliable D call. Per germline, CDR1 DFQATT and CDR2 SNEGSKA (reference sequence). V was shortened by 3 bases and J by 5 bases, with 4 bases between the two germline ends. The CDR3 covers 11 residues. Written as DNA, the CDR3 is TGCAGTGCTAGGTACAATGAAAAACTGTTTTTT. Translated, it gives CSARYNEKLFF.

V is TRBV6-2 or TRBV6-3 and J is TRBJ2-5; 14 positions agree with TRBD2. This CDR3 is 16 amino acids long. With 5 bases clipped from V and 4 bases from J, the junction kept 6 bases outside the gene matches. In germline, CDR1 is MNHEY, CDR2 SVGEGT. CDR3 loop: CASSRGLAGVGETQYF. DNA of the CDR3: TGTGCCAGCAGTCGGGGACTAGCGGGAGTCGGAGAGACCCAGTACTTC.

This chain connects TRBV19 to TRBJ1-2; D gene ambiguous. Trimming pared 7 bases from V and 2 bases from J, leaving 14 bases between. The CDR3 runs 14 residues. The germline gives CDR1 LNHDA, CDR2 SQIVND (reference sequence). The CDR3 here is CASKIGRGNYGYTF. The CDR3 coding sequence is TGTGCCAGTAAGATCGGGAGAGGGAACTATGGCTACACCTTC.

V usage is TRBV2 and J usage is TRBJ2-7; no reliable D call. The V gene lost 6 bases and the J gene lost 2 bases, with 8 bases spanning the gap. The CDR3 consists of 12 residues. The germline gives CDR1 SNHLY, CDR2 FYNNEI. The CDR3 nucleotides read TGTGCCAGCAGCGCTGGACCCTACGAGCAGTACTTC. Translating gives CASSAGPYEQYF.

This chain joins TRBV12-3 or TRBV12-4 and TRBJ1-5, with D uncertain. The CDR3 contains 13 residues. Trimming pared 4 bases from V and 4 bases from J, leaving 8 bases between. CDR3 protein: CASSYGRNQPQHF. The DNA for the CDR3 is TGTGCCAGCAGTTACGGCAGGAATCAGCCCCAGCATTTT.

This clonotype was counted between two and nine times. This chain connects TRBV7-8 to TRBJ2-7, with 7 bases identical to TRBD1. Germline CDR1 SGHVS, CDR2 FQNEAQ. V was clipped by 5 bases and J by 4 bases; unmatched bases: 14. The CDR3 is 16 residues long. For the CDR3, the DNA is TGTGCCAGCAGCCCCCCGTGGGCGCAGGGGGTTTACGAGCAGTACTTC. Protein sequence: CASSPPWAQGVYEQYF.

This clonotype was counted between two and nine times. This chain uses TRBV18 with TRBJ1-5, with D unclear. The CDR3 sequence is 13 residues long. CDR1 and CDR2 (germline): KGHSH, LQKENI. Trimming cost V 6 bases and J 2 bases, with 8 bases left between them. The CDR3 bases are TGTGCCAGCTCGGCAACGGGCAATCAGCCCCAGCATTTT. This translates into CASSATGNQPQHF.

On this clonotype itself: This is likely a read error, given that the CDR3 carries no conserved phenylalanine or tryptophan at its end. The CDR3, as DNA: TGTGCCAGCAGTTACTCAGTAGCGGGGGGGCGGTACGAGCAGTACTCC. Residues: CASSYSVAGGRYEQYS. The chain links TRBV6-5 to TRBJ2-7; TRBD2 aligns across 11 bases. The CDR3 is 16 residues long. CDR1 and CDR2 (germline): MNHEY, SVGAGI. V lost 0 bases, J lost 4 bases, and 5 bases stayed unmatched.

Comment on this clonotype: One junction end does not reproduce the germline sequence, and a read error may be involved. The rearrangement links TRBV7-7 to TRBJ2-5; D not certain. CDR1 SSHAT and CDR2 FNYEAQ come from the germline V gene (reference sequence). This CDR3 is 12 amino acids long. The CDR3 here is CASSLPDATQYF. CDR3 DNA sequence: TGTGCTAGCAGCCTTCCGGATGCGACCCAGTACTTC.

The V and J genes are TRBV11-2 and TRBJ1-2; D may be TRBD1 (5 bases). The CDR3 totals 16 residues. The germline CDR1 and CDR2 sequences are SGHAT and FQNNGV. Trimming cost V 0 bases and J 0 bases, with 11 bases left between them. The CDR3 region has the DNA TGTGCCAGCAGCTTAGACGCGGACACGGCTAACTATGGCTACACCTTC. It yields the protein CASSLDADTANYGYTF.

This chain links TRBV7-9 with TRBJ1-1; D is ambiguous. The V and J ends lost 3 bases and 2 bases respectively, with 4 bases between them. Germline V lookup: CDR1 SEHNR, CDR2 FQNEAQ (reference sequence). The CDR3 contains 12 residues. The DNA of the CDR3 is TGTGCCAGCAGCTTGTTAAACACTGAAGCTTTCTTT. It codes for CASSLLNTEAFF.

Here the CDR3 DNA reads TGTGCCAGGGATGCGACTAGTAGAAACACCGGGGAGCTGTTTTTT. Protein: CARDATSRNTGELFF. This chain links TRBV2 with TRBJ2-2; TRBD2 is a possible D gene (6 bases). Germline V gives CDR1 SNHLY, CDR2 FYNNEI. V was pared by 9 bases and J by 2 bases, with 16 bases between. This CDR3 has 15 amino acids.

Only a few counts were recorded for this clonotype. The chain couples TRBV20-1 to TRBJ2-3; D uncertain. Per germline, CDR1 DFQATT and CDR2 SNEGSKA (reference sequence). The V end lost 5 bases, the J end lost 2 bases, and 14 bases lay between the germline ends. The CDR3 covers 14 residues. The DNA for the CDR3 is TGCAGTGCTGTTTTCGTCGGCACCACAGATACGCAGTATTTT. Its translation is CSAVFVGTTDTQYF.

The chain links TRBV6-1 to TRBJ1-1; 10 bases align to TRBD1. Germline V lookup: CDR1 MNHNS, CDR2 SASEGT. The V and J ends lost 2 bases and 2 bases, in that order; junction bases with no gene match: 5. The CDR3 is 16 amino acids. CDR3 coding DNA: TGTGCCAGCAGTGAACTGACAGGGGGCTATAACACTGAAGCTTTCTTT. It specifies CASSELTGGYNTEAFF.

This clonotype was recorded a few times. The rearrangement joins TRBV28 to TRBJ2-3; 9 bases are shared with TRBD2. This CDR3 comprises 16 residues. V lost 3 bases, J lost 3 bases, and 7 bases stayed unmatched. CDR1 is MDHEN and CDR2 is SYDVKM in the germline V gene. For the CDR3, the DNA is TGTGCCAGCAGTTTGATAGCGGGAGAGGTGACAGATACGCAGTATTTT. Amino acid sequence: CASSLIAGEVTDTQYF. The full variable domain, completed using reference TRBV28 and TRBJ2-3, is DVKVTQSSRYLVKRTGEKVFLECVQDMDHENMFWYRQDPGLGLRLIYFSYDVKMKEKGDIPEGYSVSREKKERFSLILESASTNQTSMYLCASSLIAGEVTDTQYFGPGTRLTVL.

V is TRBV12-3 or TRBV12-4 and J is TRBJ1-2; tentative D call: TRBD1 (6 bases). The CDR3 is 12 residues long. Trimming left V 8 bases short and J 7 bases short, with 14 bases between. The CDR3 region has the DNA TGTGCCAGCGCATCAGGGGTTGGTGGCTACACCTTC. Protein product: CASASGVGGYTF.

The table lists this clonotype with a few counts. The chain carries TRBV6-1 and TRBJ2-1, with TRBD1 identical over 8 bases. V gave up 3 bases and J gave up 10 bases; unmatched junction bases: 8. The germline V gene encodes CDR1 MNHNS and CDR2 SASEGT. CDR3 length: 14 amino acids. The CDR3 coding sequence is TGTGCCAGCAGTGACAGGGGGCGGGAAAAGGAGCAGTTCTTC. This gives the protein CASSDRGREKEQFF.

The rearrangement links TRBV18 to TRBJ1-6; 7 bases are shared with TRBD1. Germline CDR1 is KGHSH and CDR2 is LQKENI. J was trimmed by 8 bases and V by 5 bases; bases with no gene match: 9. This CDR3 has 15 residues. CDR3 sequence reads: CASSGDRVADSPLHF. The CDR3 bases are TGTGCCAGCTCAGGAGACAGGGTGGCCGATTCACCCCTCCACTTT.